These 13 T cell receptor beta chains came from one sample sequenced in a study of PD-1 blockade in classical Hodgkin lymphoma. With no exception, relapse followed autologous stem cell transplantation in all patients, and brentuximab vedotin exposure varied. The protocol was immunoSEQ multiplex PCR, while the TCRdb copy is restricted to in-frame clones and leaves out a portion. This sample has 45,000 to 60,000 clones, with about 84% found just once. This sample comprised peripheral blood mononuclear cells (PBMCs), obtained at baseline. Receptor source: a human donor with classical Hodgkin lymphoma.

The gene calls are TRBV10-3 and TRBJ2-2; maybe TRBD2 (7 bases). V lost 4 bases, J lost 2 bases, and 14 bases lay in between. The CDR3 spans 16 residues. Germline V gene data show CDR1 as ENHRY and CDR2 as SYGVKD. The CDR3 region has the DNA TGTGCCATCAGTGGGAAAAGCGGGACAAACACCGGGGAGCTGTTTTTT. It specifies CAISGKSGTNTGELFF.

The chain carries TRBV4-1 and TRBJ2-7, with a weak D call TRBD1 (6 bases). The CDR3 sequence is 13 residues long. Germline-derived CDR1 and CDR2 are MGHRA and YSYEKL. With 1 base removed from V and 2 bases from J, the gap between germline ends came to 6 bases. In DNA, the CDR3 is TGCGCCAGCAGCCAAGGACAGGCCTACGAGCAGTACTTC. Translating it yields CASSQGQAYEQYF.

The chain joins TRBV29-1 to TRBJ1-2, with a tentative D call TRBD1 (5 bases). The CDR3 covers 13 residues. The V gene lost 3 bases and the J gene lost 3 bases, with 11 bases spanning the gap. In germline, CDR1 is SQVTM, CDR2 ANQGSEA. The CDR3 sequence is CSVELARDYGYTF. The DNA of the CDR3 is TGCAGCGTTGAGCTAGCCAGGGACTATGGCTACACCTTC. The variable domain in full, completed from reference TRBV29-1 and TRBJ1-2, reads SAVISQKPSRDICQRGTSLTIQCQVDSQVTMMFWYRQQPGQSLTLIATANQGSEATYESGFVIDKFPISRPNLTFSTLTVSNMSPEDSSIYLCSVELARDYGYTFGSGTRLTVV.

The chain employs TRBV6-6 and TRBJ2-5; D is possibly TRBD2 (6 bases). The closer fit of TRBJ2-7 to the DNA end suggests the J call may be wrong. Germline V gene lookup returns CDR1 MNHNY and CDR2 SVGAGI (reference sequence). The length of the CDR3 is 15 residues. CDR3 residues: CASSDPGGTSYEQYF. As DNA, the CDR3 is TGTGCCAGCAGTGATCCGGGCGGGACCTCCTACGAGCAGTACTTC.

This chain links TRBV6-5 with TRBJ1-5; 9 bases agree with TRBD1. Germline lookup yields CDR1 MNHEY and CDR2 SVGAGI. CDR3 size: 15 residues. With V trimmed by 5 bases and J by 4 bases, 6 bases remained unmatched. The CDR3 loop reads CASSITGGGNQPQHF. The DNA of the CDR3 is TGTGCCAGCAGTATCACAGGGGGCGGGAATCAGCCCCAGCATTTT.

J is TRBJ2-7 and V is TRBV21-1; the tabulated D call, TRBD2, remains unverified against the DNA. TRBV21-1 is designated a pseudogene. CDR3 size: 17 residues. The CDR3 reads CASVFRFWREVPYEQYV. The DNA of the CDR3 is TGTGCCAGCGTGTTTAGGTTTTGGCGGGAGGTTCCCTACGAGCAGTACGTC.

The rearrangement joins TRBV7-3 to TRBJ1-2; 9 bases are a match to TRBD1. Germline loops: CDR1 SGHTA, CDR2 FQGTGA. This CDR3 has 14 amino acids. V lost 5 bases to trimming and J lost 6 bases; unmatched junction nucleotides: 7. CDR3 bases: TGTGCCAGCAGCGCCGGACAGGGGATAGATGGCTACACCTTC. Translating gives CASSAGQGIDGYTF. Complete variable domain (other parts from reference TRBV7-3 and TRBJ1-2): GAGVSQTPSNKVTEKGKYVELRCDPISGHTALYWYRQSLGQGPEFLIYFQGTGAADDSGLPNDRFFAVRPEGSVSTLKIQRTERGDSAVYLCASSAGQGIDGYTFGSGTRLTVV.

This clone has a handful of counts. CDR3 nucleotide sequence: TGTGCCAGCAGCTTGCTTCCTACAGGGTATGCTGAAGCTTTCTTT. This translates into CASSLLPTGYAEAFF. The chain employs TRBV5-6 and TRBJ1-1, with TRBD1 as a possible D gene (6 bases). The CDR3 length is 15 residues. Germline V CDR1 and CDR2: SGHDT, YYEEEE. The V end was cut by 1 base, the J end by 6 bases, with 16 bases between. Variable domain in full (rest from reference TRBV5-6 and TRBJ1-1): DAGVTQSPTHLIKTRGQQVTLRCSPKSGHDTVSWYQQALGQGPQFIFQYYEEEERQRGNFPDRFSGHQFPNYSSELNVNALLLGDSALYLCASSLLPTGYAEAFFGQGTRLTVV.

This clone was detected only a few times. The J gene is TRBJ2-7, the V gene TRBV28; a possible D gene is TRBD1 (5 bases). Looked up from germline, CDR1 is MDHEN and CDR2 is SYDVKM. This CDR3 is 16 amino acids long. The V end was cut by 2 bases, the J end by 0 bases, with 14 bases between. CDR3 residues: CASSLRGGWSSYEQYV. DNA of the CDR3: TGTGCCAGCAGTTTAAGGGGCGGATGGAGCTCCTACGAGCAGTACGTC.

CDR3 coding DNA: TGTGCCAGCAGCTTCTCGACAGGGGGAAGGGTATACAATGAGCAGTTCTTC. Its protein product is CASSFSTGGRVYNEQFF. The V and J genes are TRBV13 and TRBJ2-1; 9 bases fit TRBD1. The CDR3 contains 17 residues. V dropped 3 bases and J dropped 4; count of bases not matched to a gene: 10. The germline V gene has CDR1 PRHDT and CDR2 FYEKMQ (reference sequence).

The chain carries TRBV27 and TRBJ2-6, with 10 bases lining up with TRBD2. Germline lookup yields CDR1 MNHEY and CDR2 SMNVEV (reference sequence). Unmatched junction bases numbered 6, after V lost 2 bases and J lost 2 bases. The CDR3 runs 18 residues. DNA of the CDR3: TGTGCCAGCAGTTTAGCTAGCGGGAGAAGGACTGGGGCCAACGTCCTGACTTTC. This encodes CASSLASGRRTGANVLTF.

This clone was recorded once. The V call is TRBV29-1, the J call TRBJ2-3, with D perhaps TRBD1 (6 bases). V lost 7 bases, J lost 4 bases, and 15 bases lay in between. The CDR3 has 13 residues. The V gene's germline CDR1 is SQVTM and CDR2 ANQGSEA. The CDR3 sequence is CSETGIGADTQYF. CDR3 DNA sequence: TGCAGCGAAACAGGGATAGGAGCAGATACGCAGTATTTT.

CDR3: CASSSETSGRVAEQFF. CDR3 sequence (DNA): TGTGCCAGCAGTTCCGAGACTAGCGGGAGAGTTGCTGAGCAGTTCTTC. V and J are TRBV6-5 and TRBJ2-1, with TRBD2 matching 12 bases. The V and J ends lost 4 bases and 9 bases, in that order; junction bases with no gene match: 10. Germline lookup yields CDR1 MNHEY and CDR2 SVGAGI. The CDR3 has 16 residues.